What follows are 20 T cell receptor beta chains derived from one specimen sequenced in a study of cytomegalovirus exposure and HLA in healthy donors. The PCR ran on 60 Vbeta and 13 Jbeta primers. TCRdb keeps only in-frame clones here, not all; method: immunoSEQ multiplex PCR. The table records approximately 170,000 clones, roughly 87% of them present only once. Sequencing was performed on PBMCs. Receptor source: a man aged 50-59 years in good health and CMV-seropositive.

The V call is TRBV29-1, the J call TRBJ2-1; 13 positions agree with TRBD2. V lost 4 bases, J lost 9 bases, and 9 bases stayed unmatched. Germline CDR1 reads SQVTM; CDR2 reads ANQGSEA. This CDR3 is 15 amino acids long. DNA of the CDR3: TGCAGCGTTGTATCCGGGACTAGCGGGATCGGTGAGCAGTTCTTC. Its translation is CSVVSGTSGIGEQFF.

This CDR3 is CASSSVAGEGSYEQYF. CDR3 in DNA: TGTGCCAGCAGCTCGGTAGCGGGCGAGGGGTCCTACGAGCAGTACTTC. The V call is TRBV13, the J call TRBJ2-5, with 7 positions matching TRBD2. The J call may be faulty, since TRBJ2-7 better matches the DNA end. This CDR3 has 16 amino acids. Germline V gene data show CDR1 as PRHDT and CDR2 as FYEKMQ (reference sequence).

The chain employs TRBV11-2 and TRBJ1-5; D unresolved. The CDR3 has 14 amino acids. V lost 0 bases to trimming and J lost 4 bases, with 7 bases between them. Looked up from germline, CDR1 is SGHAT and CDR2 is FQNNGV. The CDR3 region has the DNA TGTGCCAGCAGCTTAGACGCCAGTAATCAGCCCCAGCATTTT. Translation: CASSLDASNQPQHF. The full variable domain, completed using reference TRBV11-2 and TRBJ1-5, is EAGVAQSPRYKIIEKRQSVAFWCNPISGHATLYWYQQILGQGPKLLIQFQNNGVVDDSQLPKDRFSAERLKGVDSTLKIQPAKLEDSAVYLCASSLDASNQPQHFGDGTRLSIL.

This clone has just a few counts. The J gene is TRBJ2-7, the V gene TRBV18, with 7 bases aligning to TRBD1. In germline, CDR1 is KGHSH, CDR2 LQKENI. Trimming removed 3 bases from V and 5 bases from J; junction bases left unmatched: 7. This CDR3 has 14 amino acids. As DNA, the CDR3 is TGTGCCAGCTCACCCCTCGGTGACAGGGACGAGCAGTACTTC. Amino acids: CASSPLGDRDEQYF.

This chain uses TRBV27 with TRBJ2-7; 11 bases match TRBD2. This CDR3 is built from 15 residues. Losses at the gene ends were 5 bases for V and 6 bases for J; bases not matched to a gene: 9. CDR1 MNHEY and CDR2 SMNVEV come from the germline V gene (reference sequence). The CDR3 sequence: CASSILAGAWSEQYF. For the CDR3, the DNA is TGTGCCAGCAGTATACTAGCGGGAGCTTGGAGCGAGCAGTACTTC.

The J gene is TRBJ2-7, the V gene TRBV30, with 9 bases matching TRBD1. The trim removed 2 bases at V and 6 bases at J, leaving 8 bases unmatched. The CDR3 runs 14 residues. The V gene's germline CDR1 is GTSNPN and CDR2 SVGIG (reference sequence). CDR3 loop: CAWSKGQGIREQYF. CDR3 bases: TGTGCCTGGAGTAAGGGACAGGGCATTCGCGAGCAGTACTTC.

V is TRBV5-4 and J is TRBJ1-1, with 9 bases that match TRBD1. This CDR3 contains 17 residues. Germline CDR1 reads SGHNT; CDR2 reads YYREEE (reference sequence). The ends lost 4 bases at V and 0 bases at J; junction bases unmatched: 10. CDR3 DNA sequence: TGTGCCAGCAGCCAGGGACAGGGCCTATCCATGAACACTGAAGCTTTCTTT. It translates to CASSQGQGLSMNTEAFF.

The chain joins TRBV18 to TRBJ2-1, with a tentative D call TRBD2 (6 bases). Trimming left V 2 bases short and J 9 bases short, with 20 bases between. Looked up from germline, CDR1 is KGHSH and CDR2 is LQKENI. The CDR3 has 16 residues. This chain's CDR3 is CASSPNRDSIRGEQFF. In DNA, the CDR3 is TGTGCCAGCTCACCAAACCGGGACTCCATTCGGGGTGAGCAGTTCTTC.

The V call is TRBV6-1, the J call TRBJ2-1; 8 positions match TRBD1. CDR3 length: 15 amino acids. Per the germline V gene, CDR1 is MNHNS and CDR2 is SASEGT. The V and J ends lost 4 bases and 0 bases, in that order; junction bases with no gene match: 2. The CDR3 DNA sequence: TGTGCCAGCAGTGGGACAGGGCTCTCCTACAATGAGCAGTTCTTC. This codes for CASSGTGLSYNEQFF.

V is TRBV28 and J is TRBJ1-5; TRBD1 aligns across 10 bases. CDR1 MDHEN and CDR2 SYDVKM come from the germline V gene. This CDR3 is 16 amino acids long. The V segment lost 7 bases and the J segment 3 bases; nucleotides outside the gene matches: 9. CDR3 amino acids: CASTSRGQGVNQPQHF. The CDR3 bases are TGTGCCAGCACCTCCCGAGGACAGGGGGTCAATCAGCCCCAGCATTTT.

This chain uses TRBV9 with TRBJ1-3; unclear D gene. From germline, CDR1 is SGDLS and CDR2 YYNGEE. This CDR3 region has 13 residues. Trimming left V 0 bases short and J 4 bases short, with 5 bases between. The CDR3 loop is CASSVALGNTIYF. DNA of the CDR3: TGTGCCAGCAGCGTAGCTCTGGGAAACACCATATATTTT.

The chain is built from TRBV10-3 and TRBJ1-1; 10 bases agree with TRBD1. This CDR3 region has 15 residues. Losses at the gene ends were 7 bases for V and 3 bases for J; bases not matched to a gene: 8. CDR1 is ENHRY, CDR2 SYGVKD, per germline. The CDR3 here is CAITKRGTGDTEAFF. In DNA form, the CDR3 reads TGTGCCATCACCAAGAGAGGGACAGGGGACACTGAAGCTTTCTTT.

The rearrangement joins TRBV7-3 to TRBJ2-2; D perhaps matches TRBD1 (5 bases). Looked up from germline, CDR1 is SGHTA and CDR2 is FQGTGA. Trimming cost V 3 bases and J 3 bases, with 8 bases left between them. The CDR3 contains 14 residues. CDR3 protein: CASSLDTDTGELFF. The CDR3 coding sequence is TGTGCCAGCAGCTTGGACACGGACACCGGGGAGCTGTTTTTT.

V usage is TRBV7-9 and J usage is TRBJ2-5, with D perhaps matching TRBD2 (5 bases). The germline V and J ends were trimmed by 6 bases and 2 bases, with 13 bases remaining between them. CDR1 SEHNR and CDR2 FQNEAQ come from the germline V gene (reference sequence). CDR3 length: 14 residues. Written as DNA, the CDR3 is TGTGCCAGCAGTTCGGACTCGACGCAAGAGACCCAGTACTTC. It specifies CASSSDSTQETQYF.

This clone was detected a few times. This chain connects TRBV2 to TRBJ1-1; 9 positions match TRBD1. This CDR3 comprises 16 residues. J gave up 5 bases and V 7 bases, and 14 bases lay outside the gene matches. Germline V lookup: CDR1 SNHLY, CDR2 FYNNEI. CDR3 DNA: TGTGCCAGCACCCGGGGGGCAGACAGGGGGAGGACTGAAGCTTTCTTT. It translates to CASTRGADRGRTEAFF.

V is TRBV6-6 and J is TRBJ1-1, with 9 bases identical to TRBD1. V shed 4 bases, J shed 1 base, and the junction held 1 base outside the gene matches. Germline V gives CDR1 MNHNY, CDR2 SVGAGI (reference sequence). CDR3 length: 14 residues. This CDR3 is CASSLTGGNTEAFF. CDR3 sequence (DNA): TGTGCCAGCAGTTTGACAGGGGGGAACACTGAAGCTTTCTTT.

CDR3 region: CASSYPQGKGTGELFF. DNA of the CDR3: TGTGCCAGCAGCTATCCGCAGGGAAAGGGGACCGGGGAGCTGTTTTTT. This chain links TRBV13 with TRBJ2-2, with D possibly being TRBD1 (5 bases). Per germline, CDR1 PRHDT and CDR2 FYEKMQ (reference sequence). Trimming pared 4 bases from V and 5 bases from J, leaving 17 bases between. The CDR3 spans 16 residues.

The chain joins TRBV5-6 to TRBJ1-5; TRBD1 agrees at 8 bases. The V gene end was trimmed by 2 bases and the J gene end by 1 base; junction bases not matched to a gene: 5. The CDR3 length is 16 residues. Germline CDR1 SGHDT, CDR2 YYEEEE. CDR3 loop: CASSLLQGGSNQPQHF. In nucleotides, the CDR3 is TGTGCCAGCAGCTTATTACAGGGGGGGAGCAATCAGCCCCAGCATTTT.

The chain couples TRBV7-3 to TRBJ2-2, with 9 bases matching TRBD1. Germline loops: CDR1 SGHTA, CDR2 FQGTGA. J gave up 1 base and V 4 bases, and 4 bases lay outside the gene matches. This CDR3 has 16 residues. The DNA for the CDR3 is TGTGCCAGCAGCTCCGGACAGGGGCTGAACACCGGGGAGCTGTTTTTT. Amino acid sequence: CASSSGQGLNTGELFF.

The chain recombines TRBV6-1 with TRBJ1-6; TRBD1 matches at 7 bases. The CDR3 spans 13 residues. J was trimmed by 10 bases and V by 5 bases; bases with no gene match: 5. CDR1 and CDR2 from the germline V gene are MNHNS and SASEGT. This CDR3 reads CASSSYRGSPLHF. Here the CDR3 DNA reads TGTGCCAGCAGTTCCTACAGGGGCTCACCCCTCCACTTT.